The 27 T cell receptor beta chains below were found in one sample sequenced in a study of T-cell reconstitution after alpha-beta-depleted transplantation in children. Preparation of the TCRbeta library involved a method that used unique molecular identifiers. TCRdb re-analysed the PCR reads in MiXCR, keeping a single row per CDR3 protein. The sample carries 500,000 to 750,000 distinct CDR3 sequences, more than 20% recorded once. The input for sequencing was PBMCs, taken before TCRalphabeta/CD19-depleted stem cell transplant. The receptors here all came from a boy under two years old with Wiskott-Aldrich syndrome, due to receive a stem cell transplant.

The chain links TRBV12-3 or TRBV12-4 to TRBJ2-7, with D possibly being TRBD2 (5 bases). The CDR3 runs 11 residues. The ends were cut back, 5 bases at V and 7 bases at J, with 9 bases in the middle. The chain's CDR3 is CASSRDREQYF. For the CDR3, the DNA is TGTGCCAGCAGTCGGGATCGGGAGCAGTACTTC.

The genes are TRBV25-1 and TRBJ1-6; D uncertain. The CDR3 runs to 10 residues. Germline V CDR1 and CDR2: MGHDK, SYGVNS. Trimming removed 3 bases at V and 14 bases at J, with 5 bases between. Here the CDR3 DNA reads TGTGCCAGCAGTGATGGCACCCTCCACTTT. Its translation is CASSDGTLHF.

As for this clonotype: One junction end disagrees with the germline gene, perhaps due to a read error. The chain recombines TRBV19 with TRBJ2-1; 8 nucleotides line up with TRBD1. The CDR3 consists of 14 residues. Per germline, CDR1 LNHDA and CDR2 SQIVND (reference sequence). The CDR3 loop is CASSGRGQDNEQFF. Written as DNA, the CDR3 is TGTGCGAGTAGTGGCAGGGGGCAGGACAATGAGCAGTTCTTC.

V and J are TRBV27 and TRBJ2-7, with D possibly TRBD1 on 6 matching bases. Germline V gene lookup returns CDR1 MNHEY and CDR2 SMNVEV (reference sequence). V was shortened by 5 bases and J by 2 bases, with 16 bases between the two germline ends. CDR3 length: 15 residues. The DNA for the CDR3 is TGTGCCAGCAGTCCATCGACAGGTAAAACCTACGAGCAGTACTTC. Protein sequence: CASSPSTGKTYEQYF.

This clonotype was picked up a small number of times. The chain combines TRBV3-1 with TRBJ2-1; 11 nucleotides match TRBD2. From germline, CDR1 is LGHDT and CDR2 YNNKEL (reference sequence). The V segment lost 0 bases and the J segment 9 bases; nucleotides outside the gene matches: 10. The CDR3 consists of 17 residues. CDR3 protein: CASSQDSLAGARGEQFF. CDR3 sequence (DNA): TGTGCCAGCAGCCAAGATTCACTAGCGGGAGCCCGGGGTGAGCAGTTCTTC.

This clonotype was counted between two and nine times. The gene calls are TRBV20-1 and TRBJ2-5, with TRBD1 as a possible D gene (6 bases). V lost 6 bases to trimming and J lost 2 bases, with 22 bases between them. CDR3 size: 16 residues. Germline-derived CDR1 and CDR2 are DFQATT and SNEGSKA (reference sequence). Written as DNA, the CDR3 is TGCAGTGCCCCCATATTGGGGGCGATAAAACAAGAGACCCAGTACTTC. It translates to CSAPILGAIKQETQYF.

The chain has TRBV5-1 and TRBJ2-3; D is unclear. With 1 base removed from V and 4 bases from J, the gap between germline ends came to 10 bases. This CDR3 is built from 14 residues. CDR1 is SGHRS and CDR2 is YFSETQ in the germline V gene. CDR3 in DNA: TGCGCCAGCAGCTTGCAATTAACCTCAGATACGCAGTATTTT. As protein: CASSLQLTSDTQYF.

This chain links TRBV10-3 with TRBJ2-7, with TRBD1 matching 9 bases. V lost 10 bases, J lost 2 bases, and 9 bases stayed unmatched. Germline loops: CDR1 ENHRY, CDR2 SYGVKD. This CDR3 contains 14 residues. DNA for the CDR3: TGTGCCAGCACAGGGGGCGCAGGGACCTACGAGCAGTACTTC. Its protein product is CASTGGAGTYEQYF.

The rearrangement joins TRBV7-9 to TRBJ2-1; D might be TRBD2 (5 bases). Deletions cut 5 bases from V and 5 bases from J, with 19 bases between. Germline loops: CDR1 SEHNR, CDR2 FQNEAQ (reference sequence). This CDR3 region has 16 residues. Here the CDR3 DNA reads TGTGCCAGCAGCCTCGGCGGTTGGCGGGTCGACAATGAGCAGTTCTTC. This sequence encodes CASSLGGWRVDNEQFF.

The chain combines TRBV25-1 with TRBJ2-1, with TRBD2 matching 9 bases. V dropped 5 bases and J dropped 0; count of bases not matched to a gene: 14. Germline values: CDR1 MGHDK, CDR2 SYGVNS. The CDR3 runs 19 residues. The CDR3 loop reads CASSLGGHSGRSSYNEQFF. The CDR3 nucleotides read TGTGCCAGCAGTCTCGGGGGGCATAGCGGGAGAAGCTCCTACAATGAGCAGTTCTTC.

In nucleotides, the CDR3 is TGTGCCAGCAGTTTATGGGGTTCCGGCTACACCTTC. It encodes CASSLWGSGYTF. The genes are TRBV28 and TRBJ1-2; D not certain. Germline-derived CDR1 and CDR2 are MDHEN and SYDVKM. The V and J ends lost 0 bases and 8 bases respectively, with 7 bases between them. This CDR3 spans 12 amino acids.

There are many counts of this clonotype. A read error may account for a junction end that differs from germline. V and J are TRBV12-3 or TRBV12-4 and TRBJ1-5; the match to TRBD1 covers 8 bases. The CDR3 runs to 13 residues. The DNA for the CDR3 is TGCGCCAGCAGCCCGGACAGGGATCAGCCCCAGCATTTT. Its protein is CASSPDRDQPQHF.

The chain links TRBV5-1 to TRBJ2-7, with 12 bases fitting TRBD2. Germline V gene lookup returns CDR1 SGHRS and CDR2 YFSETQ. Germline trimming cut 1 base from V and 1 base from J; bases unmatched to any gene: 6. CDR3 length: 17 residues. Here the CDR3 DNA reads TGCGCCAGCAGCTTGACCACGGGACTAGCGGGTTCCTACGAGCAGTACTTC. It translates to CASSLTTGLAGSYEQYF.

This clonotype has only a few counts. This CDR3 is CASSLALDEQFF. DNA of the CDR3: TGCGCCAGCAGCTTGGCACTGGATGAGCAGTTCTTC. The chain combines TRBV5-1 with TRBJ2-1; no firm D call. V was trimmed by 0 bases and J by 8 bases, leaving 6 bases between them. Germline CDR1 SGHRS, CDR2 YFSETQ. The CDR3 has 12 amino acids.

This clonotype was seen a few times. The J gene is TRBJ2-7, the V gene TRBV20-1; 9 nucleotides agree with TRBD1. Per germline, CDR1 DFQATT and CDR2 SNEGSKA (reference sequence). CDR3 length: 12 amino acids. The V segment lost 6 bases and the J segment 4 bases; nucleotides outside the gene matches: 4. CDR3 in amino acids: CSATGTGYEQYF. The CDR3 nucleotides read TGCAGTGCCACCGGGACAGGGTACGAGCAGTACTTC.

The rearrangement uses TRBV12-3 or TRBV12-4 and TRBJ2-3; 7 bases match TRBD2. The CDR3 is 13 amino acids. After removal of 5 bases from V and 4 bases from J, the junction contained 3 bases not matched to a gene. The CDR3 DNA is TGTGCCAGCAGTATTACTAGCGCAGATACGCAGTATTTT. Amino acids: CASSITSADTQYF.

The chain employs TRBV28 and TRBJ1-2; maybe TRBD1 (5 bases). CDR3 length: 15 amino acids. Per the germline V gene, CDR1 is MDHEN and CDR2 is SYDVKM. V was clipped by 5 bases and J by 6 bases, with 19 bases between them. DNA of the CDR3: TGTGCCAGCAGTCCCCGGAGGGGCCCTTCCCATGGCTACACCTTC. This translates into CASSPRRGPSHGYTF.

In this sample, this clonotype turned up a few times. This chain uses TRBV20-1 with TRBJ1-1; no firm D call. V was trimmed by 2 bases and J by 10 bases, leaving 8 bases between them. Germline V gives CDR1 DFQATT, CDR2 SNEGSKA (reference sequence). The CDR3 consists of 10 residues. CDR3 in DNA: TGCAGTGCTAGAAGGGTAGGAGCTTTCTTT. It encodes CSARRVGAFF.

CDR3 loop: CASSDGGGTDTQYF. The CDR3 DNA reads as TGTGCCAGCAGTGACGGGGGCGGCACAGATACGCAGTATTTT. V gene TRBV2 combines with J gene TRBJ2-3; D may correspond to TRBD1 or TRBD2 (6 bases each). The CDR3 totals 14 residues. The germline V and J ends were trimmed by 3 bases and 1 base, with 8 bases remaining between them. Germline assignment: CDR1 SNHLY and CDR2 FYNNEI.

This clonotype has ten or more counts. The CDR3 region is CASSRGSYNEQFF. Here the CDR3 DNA reads TGTGCCAGCAGTCGGGGCTCCTACAATGAGCAGTTCTTC. The gene calls are TRBV19 and TRBJ2-1; possible D gene TRBD2, 5 bases. Germline V gene data show CDR1 as LNHDA and CDR2 as SQIVND (reference sequence). With 9 bases removed from V and 0 bases from J, the gap between germline ends came to 9 bases. The CDR3 sequence is 13 residues long.

This clonotype appeared once. V is TRBV12-3 or TRBV12-4 and J is TRBJ1-5, with 8 nucleotides matching TRBD1. The CDR3 consists of 14 residues. V shed 5 bases and J 11 bases; nucleotides not matched to a gene: 11. For the CDR3, the DNA is TGTGCCAGCAGTGCAACAACAGGGGGGTCGGCCCAGCATTTT. Translated, it gives CASSATTGGSAQHF.

This clonotype was picked up a small number of times. This chain links TRBV12-3 or TRBV12-4 with TRBJ2-1; D is perhaps TRBD2 (5 bases). V lost 3 bases and J lost 6, with 12 bases in between. This CDR3 region has 14 residues. The CDR3 region is CASSLGGSSNEQFF. CDR3 DNA sequence: TGTGCCAGCAGTTTGGGTGGGAGTAGCAATGAGCAGTTCTTC.

This clonotype was found a few times. The V call is TRBV6-4, the J call TRBJ2-1; D is possibly TRBD2 (6 bases). The V end was cut by 6 bases, the J end by 9 bases, with 24 bases between. This CDR3 has 16 residues. In germline, CDR1 is MRHNA, CDR2 SNTAGT. CDR3 DNA: TGTGCCAGCAGCCCCGCGTGGGGCAGGGTGGAGGGTGAGCAGTTCTTC. Translating it yields CASSPAWGRVEGEQFF.

The table lists this clonotype with a few counts. The genes are TRBV27 and TRBJ2-1, with 10 bases fitting TRBD2. V lost 5 bases, J lost 10 bases, and 8 bases stayed unmatched. Germline V gene data show CDR1 as MNHEY and CDR2 as SMNVEV (reference sequence). The CDR3 extends over 14 amino acids. The CDR3 protein is CASSSGRAWGEQFF. Here the CDR3 DNA reads TGTGCCAGCAGTAGCGGGAGGGCCTGGGGGGAGCAGTTCTTC.

CDR3 amino acids: CASSLGTYILGNEQFF. The CDR3 coding sequence is TGTGCCAGCAGCTTAGGGACTTATATTCTGGGGAATGAGCAGTTCTTC. V and J are TRBV7-2 and TRBJ2-1; tentative D call: TRBD2 (5 bases). Trimming left V 1 base short and J 7 bases short, with 17 bases between. The CDR3 length is 16 residues. Germline assignment: CDR1 SGHTA and CDR2 FQGNSA.

The chain links TRBV24-1 to TRBJ2-1; 13 bases line up with TRBD2. Germline loops: CDR1 KGHDR, CDR2 SFDVKD. The V gene end was trimmed by 4 bases and the J gene end by 5 bases; junction bases not matched to a gene: 4. This CDR3 has 16 amino acids. CDR3 bases: TGTGCCACCAGTGACTCCGGGACTAGCGGGAACAATGAGCAGTTCTTC. This codes for CATSDSGTSGNNEQFF.

The chain recombines TRBV6-1 with TRBJ2-5; 8 bases align to TRBD2. Trimming at V came to 7 bases and at J to 5 bases, leaving 9 bases not matched to a gene. The germline V gene encodes CDR1 MNHNS and CDR2 SASEGT. The CDR3 runs 14 residues. DNA of the CDR3: TGTGCCAGCATGGGACTAGTTGGAAGGGAGACCCAGTACTTC. Translated: CASMGLVGRETQYF.